Listed below are T cell receptor beta chains from one sample, sequenced in a study of blood T cell repertoires in COVID-19. Profiled with immunoSEQ multiplex PCR; TCRdb holds only in-frame clones, not every one. This table has approximately 170,000 clones, about 82% appearing once. Sequenced material: peripheral blood. The receptor set was obtained from a woman older than 75 with COVID-19, enrolled during active disease. The CDR3 runs from the conserved cysteine through the conserved F or W. Fields, in order: clone size, V gene, J gene, D gene, CDR3 protein, CDR3 DNA. The D gene is left open where the match is weak. A clone size is listed for some rows: how often the clone was seen (once, few, many), or a class if it is expanded.

-	TRBV6-5	TRBJ1-1	-	CASLGGMNTEAFF	TGTGCCAGCCTTGGGGGGATGAACACTGAAGCTTTCTTT
few	TRBV5-5	TRBJ2-7	-	CASSLEMWQAYEQYF	TGTGCCAGCAGCTTGGAGATGTGGCAGGCCTACGAGCAGTACTTC
-	TRBV9	TRBJ2-3	TRBD1	CASSLRTGEMADTQYF	TGTGCCAGCAGCCTTCGGACAGGGGAAATGGCAGATACGCAGTATTTT
-	TRBV6-6	TRBJ2-5	-	CASSYSNRAAETQYF	TGTGCCAGCAGTTACTCGAACAGGGCTGCGGAGACCCAGTACTTC
-	TRBV2	TRBJ1-6	-	CASRRVLYSPLHF	TGTGCCAGCAGGAGGGTGTTATATTCACCCCTCCACTTT
-	TRBV14	TRBJ2-5	-	CASSPLGGRETQYF	TGTGCCAGCAGCCCTCTCGGGGGGCGGGAGACCCAGTACTTC
-	TRBV5-1	TRBJ2-5	TRBD2	CASSSTSGGAPETQYF	TGCGCCAGCAGCTCGACTAGCGGGGGGGCCCCAGAGACCCAGTACTTC
-	TRBV7-7	TRBJ1-4	TRBD1	CARGGSGQGDF	TGTGCTAGGGGGGGGTCGGGACAGGGAGATTTT
few	TRBV30	TRBJ2-2	-	CAPPRGEANTGELFF	TGTGCCCCCCCTAGGGGTGAAGCGAACACCGGGGAGCTGTTTTTT
once	TRBV18	TRBJ1-4	-	CASSPSLRREKLFF	TGTGCCAGCTCACCAAGCCTGAGGCGGGAAAAACTGTTTTTT
-	TRBV2	TRBJ1-5	-	CASSGEENQPQHF	TGTGCCAGCAGTGGAGAGGAAAATCAGCCCCAGCATTTT
once	TRBV9	TRBJ2-3	TRBD2	CASSVGLAGNTDTQYF	TGTGCCAGCAGCGTCGGACTAGCGGGGAACACAGATACGCAGTATTTT
-	TRBV27	TRBJ2-5	-	CASSLSLTDRQETQYF	TGTGCCAGCAGTTTATCCCTGACGGACAGACAAGAGACCCAGTACTTC
-	TRBV19	TRBJ1-2	-	CASSISDTNYGYTF	TGTGCCAGTAGTATATCAGACACTAACTATGGCTACACCTTC
-	TRBV7-2	TRBJ2-2	-	CASSSRGLQTGELFF	TGTGCCAGCAGCTCACGGGGACTGCAAACCGGGGAGCTGTTTTTT
-	TRBV7-9	TRBJ2-1	-	CASSLGFRGNEQFF	TGTGCCAGCAGCTTAGGTTTTAGGGGCAATGAGCAGTTCTTC
-	TRBV3-1/TRBV3-2	TRBJ2-3	TRBD2	CASSPTGTNTDTQYF	TGTGCCAGCAGCCCGACCGGGACTAACACAGATACGCAGTATTTT
-	TRBV3-1/TRBV3-2	TRBJ1-1	-	CASASDSAEAFF	TGTGCCAGCGCGTCCGACAGTGCTGAAGCTTTCTTT
-	TRBV19	TRBJ1-5	-	CASSIDLGGVGQPQHF	TGTGCCAGTAGTATAGATCTCGGGGGGGTAGGTCAGCCCCAGCATTTT
-	TRBV9	TRBJ1-2	TRBD1	CASGKHGQGSGGYTF	TGTGCCAGCGGCAAACATGGACAGGGGAGTGGTGGCTACACCTTC
-	TRBV7-9	TRBJ1-4	TRBD1	CASSIYTGTGGPREVKLFF	TGTGCCAGCAGTATATACACCGGGACAGGGGGCCCCCGGGAGGTAAAACTGTTTTTT
-	TRBV27	TRBJ1-2	-	CASSLSANNGYTF	TGTGCCAGCAGTTTATCGGCCAACAATGGCTACACCTTC
-	TRBV5-1	TRBJ2-5	TRBD1	CASSLGAGGEETQYF	TGCGCCAGCAGCCTCGGAGCAGGGGGTGAAGAGACCCAGTACTTC
-	TRBV11-2	TRBJ1-4	-	CASSSPGRQQEKLFF	TGTGCCAGCAGCTCCCCCGGCAGGCAGCAGGAAAAACTGTTTTTT
once	TRBV25-1	TRBJ1-2	TRBD1	CASSEYGTGEPDYGYTF	TGTGCCAGCAGTGAATATGGCACAGGGGAGCCCGACTATGGCTACACCTTC
-	TRBV11-3	TRBJ2-3	-	CASSLTGVTQYF	TGTGCCAGCAGCTTAACAGGTGTTACGCAGTATTTT
once	TRBV5-4	TRBJ2-2	TRBD2	CASSEPGLAGGLTGELFF	TGTGCCAGCAGCGAGCCGGGACTAGCGGGAGGGCTTACCGGGGAGCTGTTTTTT
-	TRBV14	TRBJ1-2	-	CASSQGSGIGGYTF	TGTGCCAGCAGCCAAGGGTCCGGGATCGGGGGCTACACCTTC
-	TRBV28	TRBJ2-5	TRBD1	CASSSREGDRGNWETQYF	TGTGCCAGCAGTTCGAGAGAGGGGGACAGGGGTAACTGGGAGACCCAGTACTTC
few	TRBV5-4	TRBJ1-6	-	CASSRDTLLDSPLHF	TGTGCCAGCAGCCGGGACACGCTTCTAGACTCACCCCTCCACTTT
-	TRBV5-1	TRBJ1-3	-	CASSPGTKSSGNTIYF	TGCGCCAGCAGCCCAGGGACAAAAAGCTCTGGAAACACCATATATTTT
-	TRBV5-4	TRBJ2-4	TRBD2	CASSLDGGFGAGGQNIQYF	TGTGCCAGCAGCTTGGACGGGGGCTTCGGGGCGGGAGGTCAGAACATTCAGTACTTC
-	TRBV2	TRBJ2-7	TRBD1	CASSRQGAYEQYF	TGTGCCAGCAGCCGACAGGGGGCCTACGAGCAGTACTTC
-	TRBV28	TRBJ1-5	-	CASQKGISNQPQHF	TGTGCCAGTCAAAAGGGGATTAGCAATCAGCCCCAGCATTTT
few	TRBV20-1	TRBJ1-2	-	CSASPTVAAF	TGCAGTGCTAGTCCGACAGTCGCAGCCTTC
once	TRBV19	TRBJ2-7	-	CASSMAGPGEQYF	TGTGCCAGTAGTATGGCTGGGCCGGGGGAGCAGTACTTC
few	TRBV18	TRBJ2-2	-	CASSPWTQNTGELFF	TGTGCCAGCTCACCATGGACACAGAACACCGGGGAGCTGTTTTTT